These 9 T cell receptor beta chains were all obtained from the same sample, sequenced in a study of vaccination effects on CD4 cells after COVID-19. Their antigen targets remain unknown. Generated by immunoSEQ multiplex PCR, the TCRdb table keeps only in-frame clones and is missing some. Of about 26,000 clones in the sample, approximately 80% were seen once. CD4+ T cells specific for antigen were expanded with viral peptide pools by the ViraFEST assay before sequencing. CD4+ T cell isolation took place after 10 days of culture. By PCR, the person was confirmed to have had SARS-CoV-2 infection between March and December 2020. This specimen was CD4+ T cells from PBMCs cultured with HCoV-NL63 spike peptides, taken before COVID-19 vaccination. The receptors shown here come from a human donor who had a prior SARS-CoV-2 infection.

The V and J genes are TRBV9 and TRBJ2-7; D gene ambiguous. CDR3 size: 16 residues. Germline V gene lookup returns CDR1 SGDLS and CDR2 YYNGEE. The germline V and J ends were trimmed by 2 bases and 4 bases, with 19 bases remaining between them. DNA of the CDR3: TGTGCCAGCAGCGTTGGTTCGGCAATCGGTGTGTACGAGCAGTACTTC. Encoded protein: CASSVGSAIGVYEQYF.

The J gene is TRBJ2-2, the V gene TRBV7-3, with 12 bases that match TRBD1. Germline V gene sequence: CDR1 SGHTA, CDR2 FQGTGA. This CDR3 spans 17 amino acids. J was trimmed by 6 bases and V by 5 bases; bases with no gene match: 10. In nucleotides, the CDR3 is TGTGCCAGCAGCCTGAACCGGGACAGGGGGCAAGCCGGGGAGCTGTTTTTT. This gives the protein CASSLNRDRGQAGELFF.

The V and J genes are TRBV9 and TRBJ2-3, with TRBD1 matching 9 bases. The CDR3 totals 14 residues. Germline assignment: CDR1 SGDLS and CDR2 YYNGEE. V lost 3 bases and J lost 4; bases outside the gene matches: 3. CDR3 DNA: TGTGCCAGCAGCGCGGACAGGGGCGCAGATACGCAGTATTTT. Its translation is CASSADRGADTQYF.

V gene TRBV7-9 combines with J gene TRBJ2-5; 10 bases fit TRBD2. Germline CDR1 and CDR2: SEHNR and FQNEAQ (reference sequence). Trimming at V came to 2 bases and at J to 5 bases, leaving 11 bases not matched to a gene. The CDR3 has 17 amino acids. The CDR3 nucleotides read TGTGCCAGCAGCTTACTCGCTAGCGGGAGTGGTGGGGAGACCCAGTACTTC. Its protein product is CASSLLASGSGGETQYF. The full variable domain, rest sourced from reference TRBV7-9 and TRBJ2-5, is DTGVSQNPRHKITKRGQNVTFRCDPISEHNRLYWYRQTLGQGPEFLTYFQNEAQLEKSRLLSDRFSAERPKGSFSTLEIQRTEQGDSAMYLCASSLLASGSGGETQYFGPGTRLLVL.

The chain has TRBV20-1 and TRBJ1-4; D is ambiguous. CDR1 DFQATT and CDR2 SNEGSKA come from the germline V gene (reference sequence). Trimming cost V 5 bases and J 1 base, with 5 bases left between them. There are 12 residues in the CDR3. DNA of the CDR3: TGCAGTGCTCGTGGAACTAATGAAAAACTGTTTTTT. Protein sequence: CSARGTNEKLFF.

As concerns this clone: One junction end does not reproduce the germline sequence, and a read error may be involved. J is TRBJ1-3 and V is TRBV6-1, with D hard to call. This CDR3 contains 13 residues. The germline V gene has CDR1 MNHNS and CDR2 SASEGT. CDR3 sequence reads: CASRESSGNTIYF. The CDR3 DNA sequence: TGTGCCAGCCGTGAATCCTCTGGAAACACCATATATTTT.

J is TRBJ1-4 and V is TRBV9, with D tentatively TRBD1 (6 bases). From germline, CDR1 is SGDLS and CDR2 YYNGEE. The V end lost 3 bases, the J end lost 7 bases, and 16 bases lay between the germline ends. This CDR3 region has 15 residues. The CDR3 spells CASSERTGQFEKLFF. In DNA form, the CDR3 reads TGTGCCAGCAGCGAACGGACGGGACAATTTGAAAAACTGTTTTTT. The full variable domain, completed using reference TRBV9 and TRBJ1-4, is DSGVTQTPKHLITATGQRVTLRCSPRSGDLSVYWYQQSLDQGLQFLIQYYNGEERAKGNILERFSAQQFPDLHSELNLSSLELGDSALYFCASSERTGQFEKLFFGSGTQLSVL.

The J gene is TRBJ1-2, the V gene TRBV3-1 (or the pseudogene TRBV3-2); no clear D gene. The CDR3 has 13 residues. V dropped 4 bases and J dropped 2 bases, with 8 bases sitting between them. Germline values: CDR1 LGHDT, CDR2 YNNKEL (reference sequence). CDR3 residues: CASSPDGNYGYTF. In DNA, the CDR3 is TGTGCCAGCAGCCCGGACGGAAACTATGGCTACACCTTC.

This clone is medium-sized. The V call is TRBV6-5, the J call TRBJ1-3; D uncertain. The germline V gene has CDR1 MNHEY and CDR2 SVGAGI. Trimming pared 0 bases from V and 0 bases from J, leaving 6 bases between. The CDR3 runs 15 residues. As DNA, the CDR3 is TGTGCCAGCAGTTACTCGCACAGCTCTGGAAACACCATATATTTT. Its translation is CASSYSHSSGNTIYF.